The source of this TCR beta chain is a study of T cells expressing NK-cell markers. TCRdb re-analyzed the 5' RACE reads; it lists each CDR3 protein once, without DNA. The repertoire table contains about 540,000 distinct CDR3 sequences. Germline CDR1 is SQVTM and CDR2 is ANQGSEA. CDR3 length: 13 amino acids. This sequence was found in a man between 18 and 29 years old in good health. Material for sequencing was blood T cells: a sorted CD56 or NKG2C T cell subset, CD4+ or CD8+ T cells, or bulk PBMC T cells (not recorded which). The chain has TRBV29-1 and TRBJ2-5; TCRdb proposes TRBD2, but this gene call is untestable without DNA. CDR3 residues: CSADKGSGETQYF.